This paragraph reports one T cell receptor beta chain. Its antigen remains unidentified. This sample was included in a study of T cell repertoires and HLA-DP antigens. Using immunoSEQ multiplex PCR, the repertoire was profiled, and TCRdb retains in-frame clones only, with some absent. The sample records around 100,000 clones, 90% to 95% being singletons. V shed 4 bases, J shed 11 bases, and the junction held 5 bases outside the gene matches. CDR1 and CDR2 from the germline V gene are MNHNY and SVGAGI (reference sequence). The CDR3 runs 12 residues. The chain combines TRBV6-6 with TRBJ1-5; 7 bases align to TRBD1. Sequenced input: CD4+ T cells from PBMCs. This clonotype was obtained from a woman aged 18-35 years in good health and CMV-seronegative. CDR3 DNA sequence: TGTGCCAGCAGTTCGACAGGGAAGGCCCAGCATTTT. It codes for CASSSTGKAQHF.